This TCR beta chain was sequenced in a study of OX40 agonist ivuxolimab in advanced cancers. About the study as a whole: Ivuxolimab, which targeted the costimulatory receptor OX40 (CD134), was an agonistic, fully human IgG2 monoclonal antibody. Peripheral TCRbeta sequencing was intended to test whether TCR sequence diversity was altered and clonal T-cell expansion was caused by ivuxolimab. Of the approximately 50 dose-escalation patients, hepatocellular carcinoma was present in around 19, melanoma in approximately 15, renal cell carcinoma in 9 and head and neck cancer in 9. The paper reports the monotherapy dose-escalation portion (N of about 47 patients) of the phase I ivuxolimab trial. Intravenous ivuxolimab was administered to patients every 2 weeks at six dose levels: 0.01, 0.1, 0.3, 1.5, 3 and 10 mg/kg. Prior anti-PD-1, anti-PD-L1 or anti-CTLA-4 therapy was permitted, and less than 45% of dose-escalation patients had received checkpoint inhibitors. In the dose-escalation cohort, roughly 80% of patients were male, and the mean age was roughly 60 years, with a range of 23 to 79. Three dose-escalation patients achieved partial responses, one with hepatocellular carcinoma and two with cutaneous melanoma. What the study reported, not specific to this receptor: Low levels of normalized T-cell clonal expansion were also seen in some patients who did not respond. Antigen specificity was not determined for the clonally expanded peripheral T cells. Partial responders in the 0.1-3.0 mg/kg groups had among the lowest normalized peripheral clonal expansion, especially among CD8+ T cells. At doses of 0.1 to 3.0 mg/kg, clonal expansion of both CD4+ and CD8+ T cells in blood was seen between baseline and week 6. After ivuxolimab, expanded clones were on average more numerous among CD8+ T cells than among CD4+ T cells.

The trial excluded patients who had a history of autoimmune disease or who were on systemic immunosuppression. In every dose cohort, peripheral blood was drawn for TCR sequencing at baseline, cycle 4 day 1, and cycle 7 day 1. The samples were taken from a phase I, first-in-human, multicenter, open-label dose-escalation trial of ivuxolimab. The trial enrolled adults with locally advanced or metastatic head and neck squamous cell, hepatocellular, melanoma or renal cell carcinoma. Before TCR sequencing, CD4+ T cells and CD8+ T cells were sorted from peripheral blood as separate populations. Of note for this clone: Its antigen is not yet known. One base away there is no much larger clone; base qualities are not given.

Trimming at the junction amounts to 2 bases on V and 0 bases on J, and the germline ends lie 9 bases apart. In the germline V gene (reference sequence), CDR1 corresponds to SGHNT and CDR2 to YYREEE. The CDR3 starts with the cysteine, ends with the phenylalanine, and has 15 residues. Of all the DNA, just the CDR3 is kept, 45 bases in frame from base 1. To sequence the TCRbeta CDR3 region, genomic DNA was isolated from the sorted cells. TCRbeta CDR3 regions were sequenced using the immunoSEQ Assay. Held by TCRdb, this immuneACCESS table contains in-frame sequences only and omits some clones. Under half of the omission traces to an unresolved V gene where checked; the cause of the rest is unknown. The sample table contains 80,000 to 100,000 clones; only one count was recorded for about nine tenths of them. About 1.5% of the sample is taken by the ten largest.

This clonotype originated in an adult with an advanced solid tumor such as melanoma, head and neck, liver or kidney cancer. The sequence is built from TRBV5-4 and TRBJ2-1; no D segment can be confidently identified. The specimen comprised CD4+ or CD8+ T cells sorted from blood, sampled in a trial of the OX40 agonist ivuxolimab. The DNA sequence reads TGTGCCAGCAGCTTTGATATCGGCTCCTACAATGAGCAGTTCTTC. The translation is CASSFDIGSYNEQFF.